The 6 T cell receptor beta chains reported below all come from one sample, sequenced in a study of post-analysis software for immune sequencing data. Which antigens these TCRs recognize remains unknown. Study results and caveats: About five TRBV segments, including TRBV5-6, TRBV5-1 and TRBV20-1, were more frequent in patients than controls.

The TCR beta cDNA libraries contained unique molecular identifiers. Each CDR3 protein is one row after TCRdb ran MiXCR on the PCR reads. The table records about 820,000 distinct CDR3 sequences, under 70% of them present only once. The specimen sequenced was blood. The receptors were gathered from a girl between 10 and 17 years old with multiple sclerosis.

As DNA, the CDR3 is TGTGCCAGCAGTTTAGAGACAGGGAGGTACGAGCAGTACTTC. Protein: CASSLETGRYEQYF. V usage is TRBV27 and J usage is TRBJ2-7; D possibly corresponds to TRBD1 (7 bases). Trimming took off 2 bases at V and 4 bases at J, with 12 bases between the two ends. Germline V gives CDR1 MNHEY, CDR2 SMNVEV (reference sequence). This CDR3 has 14 amino acids.

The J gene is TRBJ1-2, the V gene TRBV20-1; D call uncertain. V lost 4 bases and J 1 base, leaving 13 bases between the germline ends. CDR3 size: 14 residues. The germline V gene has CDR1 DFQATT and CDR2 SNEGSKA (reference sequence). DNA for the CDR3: TGCAGTGCTATGTCCGGGGAGCTTAACTATGGCTACACCTTC. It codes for CSAMSGELNYGYTF.

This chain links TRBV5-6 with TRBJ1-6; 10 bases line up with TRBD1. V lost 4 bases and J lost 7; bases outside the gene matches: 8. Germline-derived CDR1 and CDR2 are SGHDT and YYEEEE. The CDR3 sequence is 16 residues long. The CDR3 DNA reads TGTGCCAGCAGCCAGGACAGGGGGATTTACAATTCACCCCTCCACTTT. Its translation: CASSQDRGIYNSPLHF.

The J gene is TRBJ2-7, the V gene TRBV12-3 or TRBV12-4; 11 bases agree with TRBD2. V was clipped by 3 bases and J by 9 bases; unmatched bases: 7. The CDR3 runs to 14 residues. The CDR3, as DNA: TGTGCCAGCAGTTTCAGACTAGCGGGAATGGGGCAGTACTTC. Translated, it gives CASSFRLAGMGQYF.

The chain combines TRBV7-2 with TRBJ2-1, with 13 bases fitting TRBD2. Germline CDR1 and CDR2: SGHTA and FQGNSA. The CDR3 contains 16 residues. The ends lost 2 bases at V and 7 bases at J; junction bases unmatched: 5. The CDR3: CASSLLSGLAGNEQFF. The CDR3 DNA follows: TGTGCCAGCAGCTTATTGTCGGGACTAGCGGGGAATGAGCAGTTCTTC.

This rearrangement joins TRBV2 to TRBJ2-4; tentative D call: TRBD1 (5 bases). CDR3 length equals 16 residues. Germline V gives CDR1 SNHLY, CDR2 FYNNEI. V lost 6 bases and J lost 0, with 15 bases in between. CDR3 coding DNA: TGTGCCAGCAGAGACAGACAGACTCAAGCCAAAAACATTCAGTACTTC. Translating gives CASRDRQTQAKNIQYF.